This passage covers 23 T cell receptor beta chains from one sample sequenced in a study of blood T cells in healthy people across ages. Next came a second PCR, run for about 7 to 12 cycles, which used a sample-barcoded 5' primer along with a J-beta primer mix. One entry per CDR3 protein results from TCRdb running MiXCR on the 5' RACE reads. Altogether about 280,000 distinct CDR3 sequences are present, around 30% being singletons, with the ten largest covering 29%. Sequenced input: blood. The receptors stem from a woman in her 70s in good health.

This clonotype occurred a few times. The rearrangement uses TRBV4-1 and TRBJ1-2, with no clear D. V dropped 1 base and J dropped 4 bases, with 16 bases sitting between them. Germline CDR1 is MGHRA and CDR2 is YSYEKL. The CDR3 covers 16 residues. The CDR3 DNA is TGCGCCAGCAGCCAAGGAACCCGAGTAGGGCTCTATGGCTACACCTTC. Its translation is CASSQGTRVGLYGYTF.

Many counts were recorded for this clonotype. The CDR3 sequence is CASSLTQRGQPQHF. The CDR3 DNA follows: TGTGCCAGCAGTTTAACACAGAGGGGTCAGCCCCAGCATTTT. The rearrangement joins TRBV28 to TRBJ1-5; D may be TRBD1 (5 bases). The CDR3 consists of 14 residues. With 2 bases removed from V and 6 bases from J, the gap between germline ends came to 11 bases. Germline V gene lookup returns CDR1 MDHEN and CDR2 SYDVKM. Based on the CDR3 plus reference TRBV28 and TRBJ1-5, the full variable domain is DVKVTQSSRYLVKRTGEKVFLECVQDMDHENMFWYRQDPGLGLRLIYFSYDVKMKEKGDIPEGYSVSREKKERFSLILESASTNQTSMYLCASSLTQRGQPQHFGDGTRLSIL.

On this clonotype itself: It is likely a read error, because the conserved phenylalanine at the end of the CDR3 is missing. The DNA is left out, because the CDR3 cannot be placed on it with certainty; the CDR3 is given as TCRdb lists it. CDR3 region: CASVGGSGNSYNEQFI. The chain recombines TRBV21-1 with TRBJ2-1; the table's D gene call, TRBD1, was not cross checked with the DNA. TRBV21-1 is given as a pseudogene. The CDR3 is 16 residues long, counting both termini.

V gene TRBV20-1 combines with J gene TRBJ2-1; D gene unclear. V was pared by 1 base and J by 5 bases, with 15 bases between. The CDR3 is 15 residues long. The germline V gene encodes CDR1 DFQATT and CDR2 SNEGSKA (reference sequence). The CDR3 DNA is TGCAGTGCTAGAGCAACCCCGATTTTGAACAATGAGCAGTTCTTC. Its translation is CSARATPILNNEQFF.

The chain has TRBV15 and TRBJ1-4, with a weak D call TRBD1 (6 bases). V was trimmed by 7 bases and J by 0 bases, leaving 12 bases between them. This CDR3 comprises 15 residues. The germline V gene has CDR1 LNHNV and CDR2 YYDKDF (reference sequence). The CDR3 here is CATTQGGATNEKLFF. CDR3 nucleotides: TGTGCCACCACACAAGGGGGTGCAACTAATGAAAAACTGTTTTTT.

This sequence joins TRBV5-1 and TRBJ2-1; 8 bases agree with TRBD2. Germline values: CDR1 SGHRS, CDR2 YFSETQ. Trimming took 4 bases from V and 0 from J; bases not matched to a gene: 9. This CDR3 has 17 residues. This chain's CDR3 is CASSLLGLAGSYNEQFF. The CDR3 DNA sequence: TGCGCCAGCAGCCTCCTCGGGCTAGCGGGCTCCTACAATGAGCAGTTCTTC. The whole variable domain, filled in from reference TRBV5-1 and TRBJ2-1, reads KAGVTQTPRYLIKTRGQQVTLSCSPISGHRSVSWYQQTPGQGLQFLFEYFSETQRNKGNFPGRFSGRQFSNSRSEMNVSTLELGDSALYLCASSLLGLAGSYNEQFFGPGTRLTVL.

The chain carries TRBV29-1 and TRBJ1-2; tentatively, D is TRBD1 (5 bases). CDR1 SQVTM and CDR2 ANQGSEA come from the germline V gene. Trimming stripped 1 base from V and 5 bases from J, with 17 bases between. The CDR3 loop spans 15 amino acids. The CDR3 reads CSVEAGTGDSYGYTF. CDR3 DNA: TGCAGCGTTGAAGCCGGAACAGGAGACTCTTATGGCTACACCTTC.

This clonotype was observed many times. The rearrangement uses TRBV12-3 or TRBV12-4 and TRBJ2-5; D unclear. V was pared by 6 bases and J by 5 bases, with 16 bases between. The CDR3 covers 14 residues. The CDR3 DNA sequence: TGTGCCAGCAGCCTCTACAGTCTCGGGGAGACCCAGTACTTC. Translating it yields CASSLYSLGETQYF.

This clonotype was seen once. The junction shows a germline mismatch at one end, possibly a read error. This rearrangement joins TRBV5-5 to TRBJ2-5; D is possibly TRBD1 (6 bases). The CDR3 runs to 13 residues. Per germline, CDR1 SGHKS and CDR2 YYEKEE (reference sequence). CDR3 DNA sequence: TGTGCCAGCAGCTTGCCAGGGGAAGAGACCCGGTACTTC. Its translation is CASSLPGEETRYF.

This clonotype was counted many times. V is TRBV7-2 and J is TRBJ2-1; tentative D call: TRBD2 (5 bases). The V end was cut by 1 base, the J end by 7 bases, with 8 bases between. The CDR3 extends over 13 amino acids. Germline values: CDR1 SGHTA, CDR2 FQGNSA. CDR3 amino acids: CASSLGGGNEQFF. CDR3 in DNA: TGTGCCAGCAGCTTAGGTGGAGGAAATGAGCAGTTCTTC.

Comment on this clonotype: A read error may produce the germline difference seen at one junction end. The V and J genes are TRBV7-2 and TRBJ2-5; the match to TRBD2 covers 8 bases. This CDR3 comprises 16 residues. Germline V CDR1 and CDR2: SGHTA, FQGNSA. The chain's CDR3 is CASSLLGANRGGSMHF. CDR3 in DNA: TGTGCCAGCAGTTTACTTGGGGCGAATCGCGGGGGGAGCATGCACTTC.

The rearrangement links TRBV10-3 to TRBJ2-1; TRBD2 matches 8 bases. Germline V gives CDR1 ENHRY, CDR2 SYGVKD. Germline trimming cut 9 bases from V and 0 bases from J; bases unmatched to any gene: 4. CDR3 length: 14 residues. The CDR3 bases are TGTGCCATGGGCCGGGGGGGCTCCTACAATGAGCAGTTCTTC. Its translation: CAMGRGGSYNEQFF.

This clonotype has just a few counts. This chain joins TRBV20-1 and TRBJ2-5; perhaps TRBD2 as D (6 bases). Near its end, the DNA agrees better with TRBJ2-1, so the J call may be wrong. The CDR3 loop spans 13 amino acids. Germline V lookup: CDR1 DFQATT, CDR2 SNEGSKA (reference sequence). CDR3 protein: CSARAGNNNEQFF. The CDR3 DNA is TGCAGTGCTAGGGCGGGAAACAACAATGAGCAGTTCTTC.

The chain carries TRBV6-2 or TRBV6-3 and TRBJ1-3, with unresolved D. Trimming removed 4 bases from V and 8 bases from J, with 15 bases in between. The CDR3 is 14 residues long. Germline assignment: CDR1 MNHEY and CDR2 SVGEGT. CDR3: CASSSRTSRDTIYF. The DNA for the CDR3 is TGTGCCAGCAGTTCAAGGACGTCAAGAGACACCATATATTTT.

Regarding this clonotype: The CDR3 does not end in the conserved phenylalanine or tryptophan, so this is likely a read error. This chain uses TRBV6-5 with TRBJ2-5, with D unclear. CDR3 size: 14 residues. V was trimmed by 6 bases and J by 6 bases, leaving 17 bases between them. CDR1 MNHEY and CDR2 SVGAGI come from the germline V gene. The CDR3 protein is CASSRGPGPKTQYL. Written as DNA, the CDR3 is TGTGCCAGCAGCCGAGGACCGGGCCCAAAGACCCAGTACCTC.

This clonotype was observed a handful of times. The chain carries TRBV6-2 or TRBV6-3 and TRBJ1-5, with D maybe TRBD1 (6 bases). Germline V lookup: CDR1 MNHEY, CDR2 SVGEGT. V lost 7 bases and J 0 bases, leaving 10 bases between the germline ends. This CDR3 is 14 amino acids long. The DNA for the CDR3 is TGTGCCAGCAACTTGGGGGCTAGCAATCAGCCCCAGCATTTT. This translates into CASNLGASNQPQHF.

V and J are TRBV18 and TRBJ1-4; D remains ambiguous. The germline gives CDR1 KGHSH, CDR2 LQKENI. V was shortened by 10 bases and J by 9 bases, with 18 bases between the two germline ends. The CDR3 covers 13 residues. This CDR3 reads CATREGFGQKLFF. The CDR3 nucleotides are TGTGCCACCCGCGAAGGTTTTGGTCAAAAACTGTTTTTT.

The V call is TRBV10-3, the J call TRBJ1-1, with D uncertain. Germline lookup yields CDR1 ENHRY and CDR2 SYGVKD. Trimming cost V 11 bases and J 10 bases, with 14 bases left between them. The CDR3 totals 10 residues. The CDR3 loop reads CALRAAVAFF. The CDR3 region has the DNA TGTGCCCTAAGGGCGGCCGTAGCTTTCTTT.

This clonotype has only a few counts. A read error may produce the germline difference seen at one junction end. The rearrangement links TRBV20-1 to TRBJ1-4; D not resolved. The CDR3 runs to 13 residues. Germline CDR1 reads DFQATT; CDR2 reads SNEGSKA (reference sequence). The CDR3: CSAIHATSEKLFF. The CDR3 DNA is TGCAGTGCTATACATGCAACTAGTGAAAAACTGTTTTTT.

The table lists this clonotype with a few counts. V and J are TRBV6-1 and TRBJ1-2; maybe TRBD1 (6 bases). Per the germline V gene, CDR1 is MNHNS and CDR2 is SASEGT. This CDR3 has 13 amino acids. Deletions cut 5 bases from V and 7 bases from J, with 14 bases between. CDR3 amino acids: CASSPTRDTGYTF. The CDR3 bases are TGTGCCAGCAGTCCCACAAGGGACACTGGCTACACCTTC.

The chain joins TRBV28 to TRBJ2-2; D unclear. The ends were cut back, 4 bases at V and 0 bases at J, with 9 bases in the middle. The CDR3 contains 15 residues. From germline, CDR1 is MDHEN and CDR2 SYDVKM. CDR3 region: CASSYGYANTGELFF. The CDR3 DNA sequence: TGTGCCAGCAGTTATGGGTACGCGAACACCGGGGAGCTGTTTTTT.

This clonotype came up a few times. This chain uses TRBV18 with TRBJ1-1, with 9 bases matching TRBD1. The length of the CDR3 is 16 residues. J lost 5 bases, V lost 3 bases, and 10 bases had no gene match. CDR1 KGHSH and CDR2 LQKENI come from the germline V gene. The CDR3 loop is CASSPGQGFRGTEAFF. The CDR3 DNA sequence: TGTGCCAGCTCACCGGGACAGGGTTTCAGGGGGACTGAAGCTTTCTTT. The variable domain in full, completed from reference TRBV18 and TRBJ1-1, reads NAGVMQNPRHLVRRRGQEARLRCSPMKGHSHVYWYRQLPEEGLKFMVYLQKENIIDESGMPKERFSAEFPKEGPSILRIQQVVRGDSAAYFCASSPGQGFRGTEAFFGQGTRLTVV.

The table lists this clonotype with many counts. The genes are TRBV28 and TRBJ2-3; possibly TRBD2 for D (7 bases). The CDR3 spans 15 residues. Germline V lookup: CDR1 MDHEN, CDR2 SYDVKM. The V gene lost 4 bases and the J gene lost 0 bases, with 11 bases spanning the gap. The CDR3 sequence: CASSWGGLSTDTQYF. The CDR3 bases are TGTGCCAGCAGTTGGGGGGGCCTTAGCACAGATACGCAGTATTTT.